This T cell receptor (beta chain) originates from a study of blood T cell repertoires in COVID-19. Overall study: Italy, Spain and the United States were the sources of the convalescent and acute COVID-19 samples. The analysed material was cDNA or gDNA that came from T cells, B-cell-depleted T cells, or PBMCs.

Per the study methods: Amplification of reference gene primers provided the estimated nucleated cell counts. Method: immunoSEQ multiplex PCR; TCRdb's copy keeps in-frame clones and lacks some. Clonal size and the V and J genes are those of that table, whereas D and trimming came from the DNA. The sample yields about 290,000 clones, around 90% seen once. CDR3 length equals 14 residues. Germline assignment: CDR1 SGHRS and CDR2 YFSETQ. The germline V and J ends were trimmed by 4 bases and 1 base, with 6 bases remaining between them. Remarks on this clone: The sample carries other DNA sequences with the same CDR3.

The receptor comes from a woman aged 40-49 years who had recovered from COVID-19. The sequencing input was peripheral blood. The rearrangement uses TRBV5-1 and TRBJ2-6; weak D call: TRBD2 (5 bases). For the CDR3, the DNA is TGCGCCAGCAGCACGGGATCTGGGGCCAACGTCCTGACTTTC. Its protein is CASSTGSGANVLTF. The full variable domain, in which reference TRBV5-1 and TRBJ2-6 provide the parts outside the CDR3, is KAGVTQTPRYLIKTRGQQVTLSCSPISGHRSVSWYQQTPGQGLQFLFEYFSETQRNKGNFPGRFSGRQFSNSRSEMNVSTLELGDSALYLCASSTGSGANVLTFGAGSRLTVL.